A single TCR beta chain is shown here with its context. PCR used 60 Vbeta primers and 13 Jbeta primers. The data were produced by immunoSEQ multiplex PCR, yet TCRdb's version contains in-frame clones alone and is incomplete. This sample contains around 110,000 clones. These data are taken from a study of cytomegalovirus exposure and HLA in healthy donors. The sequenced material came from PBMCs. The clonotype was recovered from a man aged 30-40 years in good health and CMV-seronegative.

The CDR3 loop is CASSPLDGAGHTEAFF. CDR3 nucleotide sequence: TGTGCCAGCAGTCCCCTGGATGGTGCAGGGCACACTGAAGCTTTCTTT. V usage is TRBV7-9 and J usage is TRBJ1-1; D may be TRBD1 (5 bases). The V end lost 6 bases, the J end lost 3 bases, and 20 bases lay between the germline ends. Germline CDR1 and CDR2: SEHNR and FQNEAQ (reference sequence). The CDR3 is 16 amino acids.